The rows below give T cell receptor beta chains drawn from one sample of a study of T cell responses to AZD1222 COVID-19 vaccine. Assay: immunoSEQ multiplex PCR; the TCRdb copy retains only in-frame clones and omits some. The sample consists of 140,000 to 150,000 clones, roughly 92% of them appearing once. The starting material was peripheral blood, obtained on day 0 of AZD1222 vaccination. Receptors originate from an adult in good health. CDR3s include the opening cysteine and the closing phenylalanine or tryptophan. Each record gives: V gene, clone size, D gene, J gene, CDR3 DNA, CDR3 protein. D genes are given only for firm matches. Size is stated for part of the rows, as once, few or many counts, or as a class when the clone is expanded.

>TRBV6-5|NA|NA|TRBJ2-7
TGTGCCAGCAGTTCCCCCAAGGCCTACGAGCAGTACTTC
CASSSPKAYEQYF
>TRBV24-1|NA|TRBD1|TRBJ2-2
TGTGCCACCAGTGAGACAGGGGGCGGCGGGGAGCTGTTTTTT
CATSETGGGGELFF
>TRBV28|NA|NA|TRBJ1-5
TGTGCCAGCAGTCCCTTTTACCCTTATCAGCCCCAGCATTTT
CASSPFYPYQPQHF
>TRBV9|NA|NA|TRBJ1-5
TGTGCCAGCAGCGTAGGTGGGGGGAATCAGCCCCAGCATTTT
CASSVGGGNQPQHF
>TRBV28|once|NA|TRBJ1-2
TGTGCCAGCAGTTTTGGGGGTGGGTACGGCTACACCTTC
CASSFGGGYGYTF
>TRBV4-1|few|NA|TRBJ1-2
TGCGCCAGCAGCCCGGGACGGCACTATGGCTACACCTTC
CASSPGRHYGYTF
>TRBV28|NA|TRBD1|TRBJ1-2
TGTGCCAGCAGGGACAGGGGGCTCTATGGCTACACCTTC
CASRDRGLYGYTF
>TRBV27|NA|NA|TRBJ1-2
TGTGCCAGCAGTTTTGTGGGTTCCTATGGCTACACCTTC
CASSFVGSYGYTF
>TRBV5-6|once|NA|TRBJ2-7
TGTGCCAGCAGCTTGGGAGTTGGCAGGGTTACCTACGAGCAGTACTTC
CASSLGVGRVTYEQYF
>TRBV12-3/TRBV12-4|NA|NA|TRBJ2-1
TGTGCCAGCAGTCCGGGACTCCCGCAGCAGTTCTTC
CASSPGLPQQFF
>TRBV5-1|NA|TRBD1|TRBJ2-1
TGCGCCAGCAGCCAGGGACAGAGAGTGGACAATGAGCAGTTCTTC
CASSQGQRVDNEQFF